The rows below give T cell receptor beta chains drawn from one sample of a study of cytomegalovirus exposure and HLA in healthy donors. Measured with immunoSEQ multiplex PCR; TCRdb has only the in-frame clones, and not every one. The data contain some 150,000 clones, 80% of them singletons. Material: PBMCs. Every receptor here comes from a man aged 35 to 55 in good health and CMV-seropositive. CDR3s include the opening cysteine and the closing phenylalanine or tryptophan. The order of the fields is CDR3 length, D gene, J gene, V gene, CDR3 protein. A D gene is named only where the DNA matches it firmly.

13 | NA | TRBJ2-7 | TRBV15 | CATSKGSGERQYF
12 | NA | TRBJ2-1 | TRBV11-2 | CASSSAGDEQFF
14 | TRBD1 | TRBJ1-1 | TRBV5-1 | CASSLGQGYTEAFF
14 | TRBD1 | TRBJ2-1 | TRBV6-1 | CASRTGESYNEQFF
15 | NA | TRBJ1-5 | TRBV28 | CASSPPAGNSRPQHF
16 | NA | TRBJ1-4 | TRBV4-1 | CASSQEQGNTNEKLFF
15 | NA | TRBJ2-6 | TRBV7-8 | CASSFSGHGANVLTF
17 | NA | TRBJ2-3 | TRBV7-2 | CASSLGPAGLSTDTQYF
21 | TRBD2 | TRBJ2-3 | TRBV4-3 | CASSHLPGLAGSATGADTQYF
16 | TRBD2 | TRBJ2-3 | TRBV7-2 | CASSFRSGGGADTQYF
16 | TRBD2 | TRBJ2-5 | TRBV9 | CASSTGLAGVRETQYF
13 | NA | TRBJ1-3 | TRBV28 | CASSPDSGNTIYF
14 | NA | TRBJ2-7 | TRBV11-3 | CASSLVSAAGEQYF
16 | NA | TRBJ2-7 | TRBV18 | CASSPTLLRGSNEQYF
16 | TRBD1 | TRBJ2-7 | TRBV5-4 | CASSQKQGASSYEQYF
13 | NA | TRBJ2-6 | TRBV30 | CAWISSGANVLTF
13 | TRBD1 | TRBJ2-7 | TRBV11-2 | CASSSHRTGGWYF
16 | NA | TRBJ2-6 | TRBV2 | CASRGGVSSGANVLTF
14 | TRBD1 | TRBJ2-5 | TRBV7-2 | CASSLDRGRETQYF
14 | TRBD1 | TRBJ2-7 | TRBV4-3 | CASSQETGGYEQYF
18 | NA | TRBJ2-3 | TRBV4-1 | CASSLGPTSPDIPDTQYF
13 | NA | TRBJ1-5 | TRBV9 | CASSQGSGQPQHF
15 | TRBD2 | TRBJ2-7 | TRBV27 | CASSPGGWNSYEQYF
17 | TRBD2 | TRBJ2-7 | TRBV5-6 | CASSLAGGGRAAYEQYF
13 | TRBD1 | TRBJ2-5 | TRBV4-1 | CASSPDRGETQYF
14 | TRBD1 | TRBJ2-1 | TRBV2 | CATPRDSPLNEQFF
14 | NA | TRBJ1-2 | TRBV11-2 | CASSLGAGVSGYTF
14 | TRBD1 | TRBJ2-3 | TRBV19 | CASSSGQGSYTQYF
15 | TRBD1 | TRBJ2-6 | TRBV19 | CASSRTGSGANVLTF
13 | TRBD1 | TRBJ1-4 | TRBV7-2 | CASSSDRGEKLFF